This TCR beta chain is drawn from a study of cytomegalovirus exposure and HLA in healthy donors. General study results and limits: CMV serostatus stood as the only immune exposure information on hand.

Worth noting for this clone: Its antigen is not known.

Germline CDR1 is SEHNR and CDR2 is FQNEAQ (reference sequence). Trimming cost V 4 bases and J 0 bases; bases outside gene matches: 6. The CDR3 has 17 amino acids. A multiplex PCR was run with 60 Vbeta primers and 13 Jbeta primers. Clones were read by immunoSEQ multiplex PCR, and TCRdb kept only the in-frame ones, dropping some. The table lists 210,000 or so clones, approximately 84% of them singletons, with approximately 0.5% in the top ten. The gene calls are TRBV7-9 and TRBJ2-3; TRBD2 matches 11 bases. The TCR comes from a woman aged 40 to 49 in good health and CMV-seronegative. Material for sequencing was PBMCs. CDR3 DNA: TGTGCCAGCAGCTCGGGACTAGCGGCGCCTAGCACAGATACGCAGTATTTT. Protein product: CASSSGLAAPSTDTQYF. Drawing the rest from reference TRBV7-9 and TRBJ2-3, the complete variable domain is DTGVSQNPRHKITKRGQNVTFRCDPISEHNRLYWYRQTLGQGPEFLTYFQNEAQLEKSRLLSDRFSAERPKGSFSTLEIQRTEQGDSAMYLCASSSGLAAPSTDTQYFGPGTRLTVL.